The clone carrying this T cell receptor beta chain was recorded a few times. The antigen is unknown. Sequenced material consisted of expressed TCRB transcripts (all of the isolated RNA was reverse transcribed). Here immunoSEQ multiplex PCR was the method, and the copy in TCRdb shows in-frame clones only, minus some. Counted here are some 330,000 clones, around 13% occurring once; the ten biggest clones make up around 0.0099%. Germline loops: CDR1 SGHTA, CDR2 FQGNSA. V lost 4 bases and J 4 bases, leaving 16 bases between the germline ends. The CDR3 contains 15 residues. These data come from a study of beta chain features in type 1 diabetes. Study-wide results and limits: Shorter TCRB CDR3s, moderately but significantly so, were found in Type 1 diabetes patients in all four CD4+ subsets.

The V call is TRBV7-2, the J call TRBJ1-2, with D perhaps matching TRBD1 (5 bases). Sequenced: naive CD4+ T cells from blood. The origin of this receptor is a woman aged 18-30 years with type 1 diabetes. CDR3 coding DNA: TGTGCCAGCAGCTCAACCGGGCCTAGGGGCTATGGCTACACCTTC. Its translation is CASSSTGPRGYGYTF.